Shown below are 31 T cell receptor beta chains from a single sample sequenced in a study of blood T cell repertoires in COVID-19 (dated by TCRdb to the early 2020s). The protocol used for the library was the immunoSEQ multiplex PCR assay. The clones in this table, taken by TCRdb from immuneACCESS, are in-frame only. Not every clone is retained; where verified, under half of the shortfall comes from an unresolved V gene, and the cause of the rest is unknown. The sample table records 270,000 or so clones; more than 75% of these occur just once. The ten largest clonotypes hold approximately 6.6% of the sample. What was sequenced was PBMCs or T cells enriched from blood (not recorded which). The receptors stem from a woman in her fifties or sixties who had been exposed to COVID-19.

The V gene is TRBV6-2 or TRBV6-3, the J gene TRBJ2-2, with D possibly being TRBD2 (6 bases). In germline, CDR1 is MNHEY, CDR2 SVGEGT. This CDR3 has 15 residues. V dropped 0 bases and J dropped 5 bases, with 10 bases sitting between them. In DNA, the CDR3 is TGTGCCAGCAGTTACTCGGGACTCGATACCGGGGAGCTGTTTTTT. Protein sequence: CASSYSGLDTGELFF.

The chain is built from TRBV25-1 and TRBJ1-2, with TRBD1 matching 8 bases. This CDR3 comprises 15 residues. The germline CDR1 and CDR2 sequences are MGHDK and SYGVNS. The J segment lost 4 bases and the V segment lost 6 bases, leaving 10 bases of the junction unmatched. The CDR3 loop is CASRPQGARGYGYTF. The CDR3 DNA is TGTGCCAGCAGGCCCCAGGGGGCGCGAGGCTATGGCTACACCTTC.

The chain links TRBV9 to TRBJ1-2; TRBD1 might be the D (6 bases). This CDR3 spans 19 amino acids. Germline CDR1 is SGDLS and CDR2 is YYNGEE. V shed 4 bases and J shed 3 bases, with 28 bases lying between them. The CDR3 reads CASSTRADRPANYDYGYTF. The CDR3 coding sequence is TGTGCCAGCAGCACCCGAGCTGACAGGCCCGCGAATTATGACTATGGCTACACCTTC.

The chain joins TRBV6-5 to TRBJ2-7; possible D gene TRBD1, 5 bases. From germline, CDR1 is MNHEY and CDR2 SVGAGI. With 7 bases removed from V and 3 bases from J, the gap between germline ends came to 13 bases. This CDR3 is built from 13 residues. CDR3 nucleotide sequence: TGTGCCAGCACCCTTATTACAGGCTACGAGCAGTACTTC. This translates into CASTLITGYEQYF.

The table lists this clone with a count of one. The gene calls are TRBV28 and TRBJ1-2, with D perhaps matching TRBD1 (5 bases). V lost 4 bases and J 1 base, leaving 10 bases between the germline ends. Germline lookup yields CDR1 MDHEN and CDR2 SYDVKM. This CDR3 region has 14 residues. The CDR3 loop reads CASSSGLSNYGYTF. As DNA, the CDR3 is TGTGCCAGCAGTTCGGGACTCAGTAACTATGGCTACACCTTC.

V and J are TRBV19 and TRBJ2-7; 11 bases are a match to TRBD1. The CDR3 covers 14 residues. Trimming at V came to 5 bases and at J to 2 bases, leaving 2 bases not matched to a gene. Per germline, CDR1 LNHDA and CDR2 SQIVND (reference sequence). CDR3 sequence reads: CASSGGQGAYEQYF. CDR3 in DNA: TGTGCCAGTAGTGGGGGACAGGGGGCCTACGAGCAGTACTTC.

This clone has more than one count but fewer than ten. The chain is built from TRBV19 and TRBJ1-5; the match to TRBD1 covers 7 bases. The germline CDR1 and CDR2 sequences are LNHDA and SQIVND (reference sequence). The CDR3 runs 16 residues. After removal of 5 bases from V and 5 bases from J, the junction contained 12 bases not matched to a gene. The CDR3 reads CASSPDRPTRDQPQHF. CDR3 DNA sequence: TGTGCCAGTAGTCCGGACAGGCCGACGAGGGATCAGCCCCAGCATTTT. The whole variable domain, filled in from reference TRBV19 and TRBJ1-5, reads DGGITQSPKYLFRKEGQNVTLSCEQNLNHDAMYWYRQDPGQGLRLIYYSQIVNDFQKGDIAEGYSVSREKKESFPLTVTSAQKNPTAFYLCASSPDRPTRDQPQHFGDGTRLSIL.

The chain combines TRBV5-4 with TRBJ2-7; the match to TRBD1 covers 9 bases. Germline V gives CDR1 SGHNT, CDR2 YYREEE (reference sequence). The CDR3 has 16 amino acids. J was trimmed by 5 bases and V by 4 bases; bases with no gene match: 13. For the CDR3, the DNA is TGTGCCAGCAGCCCTCCGGGGGGACAGGGCTTCCACGAGCAGTACTTC. Translation: CASSPPGGQGFHEQYF. The whole variable domain, filled in from reference TRBV5-4 and TRBJ2-7, reads ETGVTQSPTHLIKTRGQQVTLRCSSQSGHNTVSWYQQALGQGPQFIFQYYREEENGRGNFPPRFSGLQFPNYSSELNVNALELDDSALYLCASSPPGGQGFHEQYFGPGTRLTVT.

The chain couples TRBV19 to TRBJ2-2; D possibly corresponds to TRBD1 (5 bases). This CDR3 contains 18 residues. The germline V gene encodes CDR1 LNHDA and CDR2 SQIVND (reference sequence). The ends were cut back, 2 bases at V and 5 bases at J, with 21 bases in the middle. The CDR3 reads CASSIRGSRLRTTGELFF. The CDR3 DNA reads as TGTGCCAGTAGTATAAGGGGAAGTCGACTCAGAACGACCGGGGAGCTGTTTTTT.

J is TRBJ2-1 and V is TRBV11-3; maybe TRBD2 (5 bases). Germline CDR1 reads SGHNT; CDR2 reads YENEEA. There are 17 residues in the CDR3. V dropped 0 bases and J dropped 3 bases, with 15 bases sitting between them. The CDR3 spells CASSLDRRRTHYNEQFF. CDR3 in DNA: TGTGCCAGCAGCTTAGATCGGAGGCGGACCCACTACAATGAGCAGTTCTTC.

The chain combines TRBV11-2 with TRBJ1-2; D might be TRBD1 (6 bases). CDR1 is SGHAT and CDR2 is FQNNGV in the germline V gene. The ends were cut back, 0 bases at V and 1 base at J, with 15 bases in the middle. The CDR3 length is 17 residues. The CDR3 bases are TGTGCCAGCAGCTTAGATCGTATCAGGGGTATTAACTATGGCTACACCTTC. Amino acids: CASSLDRIRGINYGYTF.

The rearrangement uses TRBV7-6 and TRBJ1-5; D gene ambiguous. The germline V gene has CDR1 SGHVS and CDR2 FNYEAQ. CDR3 length: 14 amino acids. Trimming left V 2 bases short and J 5 bases short, with 10 bases between. The CDR3 sequence: CASSLSGFDQPQHF. The DNA for the CDR3 is TGTGCCAGCAGCTTATCGGGGTTCGATCAGCCCCAGCATTTT.

This clone was seen once. The chain combines TRBV9 with TRBJ2-3, with D hard to call. CDR1 and CDR2 from the germline V gene are SGDLS and YYNGEE. The V gene lost 2 bases and the J gene lost 2 bases, with 15 bases spanning the gap. The CDR3 spans 16 residues. In DNA form, the CDR3 reads TGTGCCAGCAGCGTCTTAGCCTCCCAAGACACAGATACGCAGTATTTT. Its translation is CASSVLASQDTDTQYF.

The chain is built from TRBV7-2 and TRBJ2-2, with a weak D call TRBD2 (6 bases). V shed 5 bases and J shed 8 bases, with 12 bases lying between them. This CDR3 is 13 amino acids long. From germline, CDR1 is SGHTA and CDR2 FQGNSA. CDR3 bases: TGTGCCAGCAGCCGTGAAGGGAGGGGGGAGCTGTTTTTT. Translated, it gives CASSREGRGELFF.

The chain combines TRBV11-3 with TRBJ2-2; no clear D. The length of the CDR3 is 12 residues. V lost 5 bases to trimming and J lost 7 bases, with 8 bases between them. Germline-derived CDR1 and CDR2 are SGHNT and YENEEA. In DNA, the CDR3 is TGTGCCAGCAGCCCCCGAGTCGGGGAGCTGTTTTTT. It codes for CASSPRVGELFF.

The chain is built from TRBV7-2 and TRBJ2-5; D possibly corresponds to TRBD2 (6 bases). The V gene's germline CDR1 is SGHTA and CDR2 FQGNSA. The length of the CDR3 is 15 residues. Trimming left V 5 bases short and J 1 base short, with 14 bases between. CDR3 sequence (DNA): TGTGCCAGCAGCCGCGGAGGGTCCACCCAAGAGACCCAGTACTTC. This sequence encodes CASSRGGSTQETQYF.

This chain joins TRBV28 and TRBJ1-1; TRBD1 agrees at 9 bases. The V gene's germline CDR1 is MDHEN and CDR2 SYDVKM. Unmatched junction bases numbered 1, after V lost 5 bases and J lost 3 bases. The CDR3 has 13 amino acids. Here the CDR3 reads CASSRTGDTEAFF. For the CDR3, the DNA is TGTGCCAGCAGTCGGACAGGGGACACTGAAGCTTTCTTT.

The sample holds one count of this clone. This chain connects TRBV28 to TRBJ2-5; 8 bases are a match to TRBD1. V shed 11 bases, J shed 5 bases, and the junction held 10 bases outside the gene matches. This CDR3 spans 13 amino acids. Germline values: CDR1 MDHEN, CDR2 SYDVKM. DNA of the CDR3: TGTGCCTGGGACAGGCTGGTGAATGAGACCCAGTACTTC. It is translated as CAWDRLVNETQYF.

The V and J genes are TRBV15 and TRBJ1-1; 7 nucleotides line up with TRBD1. V lost 5 bases, J lost 4 bases, and 13 bases stayed unmatched. The CDR3 contains 16 residues. CDR1 is LNHNV and CDR2 is YYDKDF in the germline V gene (reference sequence). CDR3 DNA sequence: TGTGCCACCAGCGGGTACAGGGGAAGTGGGGGCACTGAAGCTTTCTTT. Translated, it gives CATSGYRGSGGTEAFF.

The chain employs TRBV2 and TRBJ1-1; D unresolved. V lost 9 bases to trimming and J lost 0 bases, with 5 bases between them. The CDR3 is 11 amino acids. Germline-derived CDR1 and CDR2 are SNHLY and FYNNEI. The chain's CDR3 is CASILNTEAFF. The CDR3 region has the DNA TGTGCCAGTATTTTGAACACTGAAGCTTTCTTT.

The chain carries TRBV7-2 and TRBJ1-2; 10 nucleotides line up with TRBD1. CDR1 and CDR2 from the germline V gene are SGHTA and FQGNSA. Trimming removed 1 base from V and 7 bases from J; junction bases left unmatched: 6. The CDR3 extends over 15 amino acids. The CDR3, as DNA: TGTGCCAGCAGCTTAGAAGGGACAGGGGCAGCTGGCTACACCTTC. Translating it yields CASSLEGTGAAGYTF.

This clone was seen just once. This chain uses TRBV2 with TRBJ1-1, with TRBD1 as a possible D gene (6 bases). CDR1 and CDR2 from the germline V gene are SNHLY and FYNNEI. Trimming cost V 3 bases and J 4 bases, with 18 bases left between them. The CDR3 consists of 16 residues. The CDR3 region is CASSEGWGGEGTEAFF. CDR3 nucleotides: TGTGCCAGCAGTGAGGGCTGGGGGGGCGAGGGCACTGAAGCTTTCTTT.

The chain has TRBV7-8 and TRBJ2-1; D perhaps matches TRBD2 (5 bases). Trimming stripped 5 bases from V and 4 bases from J, with 15 bases between. CDR3 length: 15 residues. CDR1 and CDR2 (germline): SGHVS, FQNEAQ. The CDR3 bases are TGTGCCAGCAGCCCTCCTGGCGGGCCTTACAATGAGCAGTTCTTC. Protein sequence: CASSPPGGPYNEQFF.

The chain combines TRBV5-6 with TRBJ1-3; D may be TRBD1 (6 bases). The CDR3 runs to 16 residues. Germline V lookup: CDR1 SGHDT, CDR2 YYEEEE. Trimming stripped 1 base from V and 2 bases from J, with 13 bases between. The chain's CDR3 is CASSLRFRGTGNTIYF. The CDR3 DNA is TGTGCCAGCAGCTTGCGGTTCAGGGGCACTGGAAACACCATATATTTT. Full variable domain (missing parts from reference TRBV5-6 and TRBJ1-3): DAGVTQSPTHLIKTRGQQVTLRCSPKSGHDTVSWYQQALGQGPQFIFQYYEEEERQRGNFPDRFSGHQFPNYSSELNVNALLLGDSALYLCASSLRFRGTGNTIYFGEGSWLTVV.

The chain joins TRBV12-5 to TRBJ1-1; a possible D gene is TRBD1 (6 bases). The CDR3 spans 13 residues. Per germline, CDR1 LGHNT and CDR2 FRNRAP. V lost 6 bases and J lost 5, with 13 bases in between. Written as DNA, the CDR3 is TGTGCTAGTGGCCTAGGGGGAGGGACTGAAGCTTTCTTT. This encodes CASGLGGGTEAFF.

The chain couples TRBV3-1 (or the pseudogene TRBV3-2) to TRBJ2-5, with 9 bases fitting TRBD1. V was pared by 0 bases and J by 6 bases, with 11 bases of the junction left unmatched. Germline V gene lookup returns CDR1 LGHDT and CDR2 YNNKEL (reference sequence). The CDR3 contains 17 residues. The CDR3 DNA is TGTGCCAGCAGCCAAGATACAGGGGGCCAAATGATGCAGACCCAGTACTTC. Its translation is CASSQDTGGQMMQTQYF.

This chain links TRBV10-3 with TRBJ1-1; TRBD1 might be the D (5 bases). The CDR3 runs 13 residues. The germline V gene has CDR1 ENHRY and CDR2 SYGVKD. V was cut by 7 bases and J by 7 bases, with 16 bases left in between. CDR3 in amino acids: CAITLGLQHEAFF. The CDR3 coding sequence is TGTGCCATCACTCTGGGGCTCCAACATGAAGCTTTCTTT.

The rearrangement joins TRBV29-1 to TRBJ1-1; weak D call: TRBD1 (6 bases). V was cut by 3 bases and J by 11 bases, with 13 bases left in between. The germline V gene has CDR1 SQVTM and CDR2 ANQGSEA. CDR3 length: 11 amino acids. The CDR3 loop is CSVENTGWAFF. The CDR3 DNA sequence: TGCAGCGTTGAGAACACAGGGTGGGCTTTCTTT. Variable domain in full (rest from reference TRBV29-1 and TRBJ1-1): SAVISQKPSRDICQRGTSLTIQCQVDSQVTMMFWYRQQPGQSLTLIATANQGSEATYESGFVIDKFPISRPNLTFSTLTVSNMSPEDSSIYLCSVENTGWAFFGQGTRLTVV.

This clone has only one observation. V gene TRBV9 combines with J gene TRBJ2-1, with 10 bases aligning to TRBD2. This CDR3 comprises 15 residues. Germline assignment: CDR1 SGDLS and CDR2 YYNGEE. Trimming took 2 bases from V and 7 from J; bases not matched to a gene: 6. This CDR3 reads CASSVGSGGANEQFF. The CDR3 DNA follows: TGTGCCAGCAGCGTTGGGAGCGGGGGGGCTAATGAGCAGTTCTTC.

The chain employs TRBV27 and TRBJ1-2; D call uncertain. Trimming left V 2 bases short and J 8 bases short, with 12 bases between. CDR3 size: 13 residues. Germline values: CDR1 MNHEY, CDR2 SMNVEV (reference sequence). In DNA form, the CDR3 reads TGTGCCAGCAGTTTAAGAGGGTATGGAGGCTACACCTTC. Amino acid sequence: CASSLRGYGGYTF.

The gene calls are TRBV4-3 and TRBJ1-1; a weak D match, TRBD1 (5 bases). Germline CDR1 is LGHNA and CDR2 is YSLEER. The length of the CDR3 is 13 residues. V was trimmed by 0 bases and J by 11 bases, leaving 13 bases between them. This chain's CDR3 is CASSQELGERAFF. The CDR3 nucleotides are TGCGCCAGCAGCCAAGAATTAGGGGAACGTGCTTTCTTT.